This TCR beta chain was sequenced for a study of T cell responses to AZD1222 COVID-19 vaccine. TCRdb keeps only in-frame clones here, not all; method: immunoSEQ multiplex PCR. The sample lists some 150,000 clones; 80% to 95% were seen once. This receptor was obtained from an adult in good health. The sequenced sample was peripheral blood, obtained on day 0 of AZD1222 vaccination.

The CDR3 DNA sequence: TGTGCCTGGAGTGGCCCCTCCGGGACTAGCGGGAGGATGAGCTCCTACGAGCAGTACTTC. It specifies CAWSGPSGTSGRMSSYEQYF. The genes are TRBV30 and TRBJ2-7; the match to TRBD2 covers 15 bases. There are 20 residues in the CDR3. V dropped 1 base and J dropped 0; count of bases not matched to a gene: 13. Germline loops: CDR1 GTSNPN, CDR2 SVGIG (reference sequence). Full variable domain (missing parts from reference TRBV30 and TRBJ2-7): SQTIHQWPATLVQPVGSPLSLECTVEGTSNPNLYWYRQAAGRGLQLLFYSVGIGQISSEVPQNLSASRPQDRQFILSSKKLLLSDSGFYLCAWSGPSGTSGRMSSYEQYFGPGTRLTVT.